A single sample gave rise to the 32 T cell receptor beta chains below, sequenced in a study of identical twins. TCRdb itself ran the 5' RACE reads through MiXCR, one entry per CDR3 protein. The sample lists roughly 1.6 million distinct CDR3 sequences, about 31% occurring once. The sequenced sample consisted of cord blood. These receptors all come from a newborn girl in good health.

The sample holds many counts of this clonotype. The chain links TRBV3-1 to TRBJ2-5; no clear D gene. V shed 4 bases and J shed 3 bases, with 6 bases lying between them. Germline lookup yields CDR1 LGHDT and CDR2 YNNKEL (reference sequence). The CDR3 contains 12 residues. The CDR3: CASSPAEETQYF. The CDR3 region has the DNA TGTGCCAGCAGCCCTGCGGAAGAGACCCAGTACTTC.

V usage is TRBV24-1 and J usage is TRBJ2-3; D ambiguous. This CDR3 comprises 12 residues. Trimming took off 0 bases at V and 7 bases at J, with 4 bases between the two ends. The germline V gene encodes CDR1 KGHDR and CDR2 SFDVKD. The DNA of the CDR3 is TGTGCCACCAGTGATTTGGGGAATACGCAGTATTTT. Translated: CATSDLGNTQYF.

The V gene is TRBV12-3 or TRBV12-4, the J gene TRBJ1-1; D is possibly TRBD1 (5 bases). V dropped 8 bases and J dropped 3 bases, with 19 bases sitting between them. The CDR3 is 15 residues long. The CDR3: CASVLSVPGDTEAFF. For the CDR3, the DNA is TGTGCCAGCGTACTCTCCGTTCCGGGGGACACTGAAGCTTTCTTT.

Of note for this clonotype: This may come from a read error, since a much larger clone is one base off. The chain links TRBV4-2 to TRBJ2-1; 8 bases align to TRBD2. This CDR3 region has 17 residues. The germline V gene has CDR1 LGHNA and CDR2 YNFKEQ. V was clipped by 1 base and J by 2 bases; unmatched bases: 7. This chain's CDR3 is CASSQGTAGVTYNEQFF. DNA for the CDR3: TGTGCCAGCAGCCAAGGTACAGCGGGAGTCACCTACAATGAGCAGTTCTTC.

The chain is built from TRBV7-9 and TRBJ1-6; D might be TRBD1 (5 bases). Trimming left V 1 base short and J 10 bases short, with 20 bases between. CDR1 and CDR2 (germline): SEHNR, FQNEAQ (reference sequence). The CDR3 sequence is 17 residues long. This CDR3 reads CASSLDSFEDRGSPLHF. DNA of the CDR3: TGTGCCAGCAGCTTAGACAGCTTCGAGGATAGGGGATCACCCCTCCACTTT.

This clonotype was detected only a few times. The chain's CDR3 is CSARDVQGKCYTF. The DNA for the CDR3 is TGCAGTGCTAGAGATGTGCAGGGGAAGTGCTACACCTTC. The chain combines TRBV20-1 with TRBJ1-2, with a weak D call TRBD1 (6 bases). The germline V gene has CDR1 DFQATT and CDR2 SNEGSKA (reference sequence). CDR3 length: 13 amino acids. V was trimmed by 0 bases and J by 9 bases, leaving 14 bases between them.

V usage is TRBV30 and J usage is TRBJ2-1; 8 bases are a match to TRBD1. Germline lookup yields CDR1 GTSNPN and CDR2 SVGIG (reference sequence). CDR3 length: 15 amino acids. With 3 bases clipped from V and 13 bases from J, the junction kept 17 bases outside the gene matches. CDR3 DNA sequence: TGTGCCTGGAGGGCCGGACAGGGCCCCAAAAACATTCAGTTCTTC. Protein sequence: CAWRAGQGPKNIQFF.

In its sample, this clonotype was seen a few times. The chain is built from TRBV24-1 and TRBJ1-4; 11 nucleotides align to TRBD1. Per germline, CDR1 KGHDR and CDR2 SFDVKD. The CDR3 runs to 17 residues. Germline trimming cut 4 bases from V and 2 bases from J; bases unmatched to any gene: 5. In nucleotides, the CDR3 is TGTGCCACCAGTGACGGGACAGGGGGTCGGACTAATGAAAAACTGTTTTTT. Its protein product is CATSDGTGGRTNEKLFF.

In this sample, this clonotype turned up a few times. This chain joins TRBV15 and TRBJ2-2; tentative D call: TRBD2 (6 bases). The CDR3 spans 15 residues. The ends were cut back, 1 base at V and 1 base at J, with 7 bases in the middle. Germline values: CDR1 LNHNV, CDR2 YYDKDF (reference sequence). The CDR3, as DNA: TGTGCCACCAGCAGAGCTAGCGTGAACACCGGGGAGCTGTTTTTT. Amino acids: CATSRASVNTGELFF.

This clonotype was counted a few times. The CDR3 is CSVAAGVGYTF. Here the CDR3 DNA reads TGCAGCGTTGCAGCCGGGGTAGGCTACACCTTC. V usage is TRBV29-1 and J usage is TRBJ1-2, with D unresolved. Germline assignment: CDR1 SQVTM and CDR2 ANQGSEA. The CDR3 is made up of 11 amino acids. V was cut by 4 bases and J by 8 bases, with 11 bases left in between.

The chain carries TRBV12-3 or TRBV12-4 and TRBJ1-4, with D hard to call. V was pared by 5 bases and J by 0 bases, with 28 bases between. CDR3 length: 21 residues. CDR3 nucleotides: TGTGCCAGCAGTCCGGGCCTCCGCTCACTTGCTCCACTGACAACTAATGAAAAACTGTTTTTT. Encoded protein: CASSPGLRSLAPLTTNEKLFF.

This chain connects TRBV11-2 to TRBJ2-1; TRBD2 aligns across 9 bases. Germline trimming cut 1 base from V and 5 bases from J; bases unmatched to any gene: 9. The germline CDR1 and CDR2 sequences are SGHAT and FQNNGV. The CDR3 runs 17 residues. The chain's CDR3 is CASSLGPSSGAHNEQFF. In DNA, the CDR3 is TGTGCCAGCAGCTTAGGCCCCTCTAGCGGGGCCCACAATGAGCAGTTCTTC.

This clonotype was seen ten or more times. The germline gene is not matched at one end of the junction; a read error may be the cause. This sequence joins TRBV5-1 and TRBJ2-1; 7 bases map to TRBD2. This CDR3 is built from 15 residues. Germline V gene data show CDR1 as SGHRS and CDR2 as YFSETQ. The CDR3 nucleotides are TGTGCCAGCAGTTTAGAGGCGGGAGCTTACAATGAGCAGTTCTTC. Amino acid sequence: CASSLEAGAYNEQFF.

As regards this clonotype: It may be a read error: a sequence one base away is much more abundant. This chain uses TRBV3-1 with TRBJ2-3; D unclear. V dropped 10 bases and J dropped 2 bases, with 13 bases sitting between them. CDR1 and CDR2 from the germline V gene are LGHDT and YNNKEL (reference sequence). The CDR3 runs 13 residues. CDR3 DNA: TGTGCCACCAACTTGGCGGACACAGATACGCAGTATTTT. As protein: CATNLADTDTQYF.

This clonotype came up a few times. The chain has TRBV21-1 and TRBJ2-7; the table's D call, TRBD2, was not checked against the DNA. TRBV21-1 is shown as a pseudogene. This CDR3 has 16 amino acids. DNA for the CDR3: TGTGCCAGCAGCAGGGTGCTAGCGGGAGTGGTCTACGAGCAGTACTTC. It is translated as CASSRVLAGVVYEQYF.

This clonotype was seen just once. This chain connects TRBV20-1 to TRBJ2-2; D is unclear. CDR1 is DFQATT and CDR2 is SNEGSKA in the germline V gene (reference sequence). The CDR3 totals 12 residues. V was clipped by 4 bases and J by 2 bases, with 5 bases between them. The CDR3 is CSATVNTGELFF. The CDR3 bases are TGCAGTGCTACCGTTAACACCGGGGAGCTGTTTTTT.

As for this clonotype: Germline and junction disagree at one end, which may indicate a read error. The chain uses TRBV6-2 or TRBV6-3 and TRBJ2-4; no clear D. CDR3 length: 15 amino acids. CDR1 is MNHEY, CDR2 SVGEGT, per germline. The CDR3 protein is CASSYSLGGASEQYF. CDR3 nucleotide sequence: TGTGCCAGCAGCTACTCGCTGGGTGGAGCGAGTGAGCAGTACTTC.

This clonotype was recorded a few times. CDR3 sequence reads: CASSSHRADGNTEAFF. The CDR3 coding sequence is TGTGCCAGCAGTTCCCACCGCGCAGACGGGAACACTGAAGCTTTCTTT. The chain combines TRBV6-5 with TRBJ1-1, with unresolved D. CDR1 is MNHEY and CDR2 is SVGAGI in the germline V gene. V gave up 4 bases and J gave up 1 base, with 16 bases separating them. The CDR3 sequence is 16 residues long.

Many counts were recorded for this clonotype. The chain recombines TRBV29-1 with TRBJ1-2; D is unclear. V shed 4 bases and J shed 4 bases, with 7 bases lying between them. This CDR3 is 11 amino acids long. Germline V gene data show CDR1 as SQVTM and CDR2 as ANQGSEA. The CDR3 nucleotides are TGCAGCGTTGTGGGGTTCTATGGCTACACCTTC. Translation: CSVVGFYGYTF.

This chain connects TRBV20-1 to TRBJ2-7; the D call may be TRBD1 or TRBD2 (5 bases each). Germline CDR1 is DFQATT and CDR2 is SNEGSKA (reference sequence). The V end lost 6 bases, the J end lost 2 bases, and 11 bases lay between the germline ends. This CDR3 spans 12 amino acids. The CDR3 protein is CSAEAGPYEQYF. For the CDR3, the DNA is TGCAGTGCGGAGGCAGGGCCCTACGAGCAGTACTTC.

This clonotype was recorded a few times. The V gene is TRBV12-5, the J gene TRBJ1-2, with D unresolved. Germline-derived CDR1 and CDR2 are LGHNT and FRNRAP. V lost 1 base to trimming and J lost 5 bases, with 8 bases between them. The CDR3 is made up of 13 amino acids. The CDR3: CASGLGRGYGYTF. The CDR3 DNA sequence: TGTGCTAGTGGTTTGGGGAGAGGGTATGGCTACACCTTC.

This clonotype was detected many times. The chain employs TRBV18 and TRBJ2-5; D uncertain. With 2 bases removed from V and 3 bases from J, the gap between germline ends came to 4 bases. The CDR3 consists of 12 residues. Germline CDR1 KGHSH, CDR2 LQKENI. As DNA, the CDR3 is TGTGCCAGCTCACCATTCGAAGAGACCCAGTACTTC. Protein: CASSPFEETQYF.

The gene calls are TRBV12-3 or TRBV12-4 and TRBJ1-1; D gene ambiguous. Trimming shortened V by 0 bases and J by 4 bases, and 12 bases separated the two germline ends. CDR3 length equals 15 residues. The CDR3 protein is CASSLARQMSTEAFF. CDR3 DNA sequence: TGTGCCAGCAGTTTAGCGAGGCAGATGAGCACTGAAGCTTTCTTT.

This clonotype appeared a single time. This rearrangement joins TRBV2 to TRBJ2-6, with no clear D. The V end lost 1 base, the J end lost 0 bases, and 4 bases lay between the germline ends. Germline assignment: CDR1 SNHLY and CDR2 FYNNEI. This CDR3 has 15 residues. CDR3 coding DNA: TGTGCCAGCAGTGAAGAACGCTCTGGGGCCAACGTCCTGACTTTC. Its protein product is CASSEERSGANVLTF.

This clonotype was detected only a few times. The chain uses TRBV5-6 and TRBJ2-4, with D possibly TRBD1 on 7 matching bases. The CDR3 runs to 15 residues. V lost 3 bases and J 7 bases, leaving 17 bases between the germline ends. In germline, CDR1 is SGHDT, CDR2 YYEEEE. CDR3 bases: TGTGCCAGCAGCTATATTACGACAGGGAGGAACATTCAGTACTTC. This translates into CASSYITTGRNIQYF.

This clonotype came up once. The gene calls are TRBV6-6 and TRBJ1-4; the D gene is possibly TRBD1 (6 bases). Per germline, CDR1 MNHNY and CDR2 SVGAGI (reference sequence). The CDR3 length is 15 residues. V was pared by 2 bases and J by 7 bases, with 14 bases between. The CDR3 sequence is CASSYLRGQGEKLFF. The CDR3 DNA follows: TGTGCCAGCAGTTACCTTCGGGGGCAAGGTGAAAAACTGTTTTTT.

This clonotype has just a few counts. The chain carries TRBV2 and TRBJ2-1; D tentatively reads TRBD1 or TRBD2 (6 bases each). The CDR3 contains 15 residues. Germline CDR1 is SNHLY and CDR2 is FYNNEI. Trimming cost V 7 bases and J 4 bases, with 17 bases left between them. CDR3 nucleotides: TGTGCCAGCAACCCACAGGGACTTGGGTACAATGAGCAGTTCTTC. This translates into CASNPQGLGYNEQFF.

The chain couples TRBV4-2 to TRBJ2-5, with TRBD2 matching over 7 bases. Germline CDR1 reads LGHNA; CDR2 reads YNFKEQ. The J segment lost 11 bases and the V segment lost 4 bases, leaving 19 bases of the junction unmatched. This CDR3 comprises 16 residues. This CDR3 reads CASSLGWLAAGNEQYF. The CDR3 DNA reads TGTGCCAGCAGCCTAGGTTGGCTAGCGGCGGGTAATGAGCAGTACTTC.

This clonotype was counted a few times. The germline gene is not matched at one end of the junction; a read error may be the cause. V gene TRBV11-2 combines with J gene TRBJ1-1; D is unclear. Germline CDR1 reads SGHAT; CDR2 reads FQNNGV. The CDR3 is 14 residues long. The CDR3 reads CASSLSRPNTEAFF. The CDR3 DNA sequence: TGCGCCAGCAGCTTGAGCAGGCCGAACACTGAAGCTTTCTTT.

The chain links TRBV20-1 to TRBJ1-6; 7 bases are a match to TRBD1. With 3 bases clipped from V and 5 bases from J, the junction kept 4 bases outside the gene matches. Germline values: CDR1 DFQATT, CDR2 SNEGSKA (reference sequence). CDR3 size: 14 residues. CDR3 bases: TGCAGTGCTAGCGGGCAGGGGGATAATTCACCCCTCCACTTT. This encodes CSASGQGDNSPLHF.

The rearrangement links TRBV5-1 to TRBJ2-1; 7 positions agree with TRBD2. With V trimmed by 1 base and J by 5 bases, 6 bases remained unmatched. The CDR3 is 15 residues long. CDR1 and CDR2 from the germline V gene are SGHRS and YFSETQ. Written as DNA, the CDR3 is TGCGCCAGCAGCTTGATAGCGGGCAGTGACAATGAGCAGTTCTTC. Translated: CASSLIAGSDNEQFF. Filled out from reference TRBV5-1 and TRBJ2-1, the complete variable domain reads KAGVTQTPRYLIKTRGQQVTLSCSPISGHRSVSWYQQTPGQGLQFLFEYFSETQRNKGNFPGRFSGRQFSNSRSEMNVSTLELGDSALYLCASSLIAGSDNEQFFGPGTRLTVL.

This clonotype has a handful of counts. J is TRBJ2-7 and V is TRBV12-3 or TRBV12-4; no clear D gene. This CDR3 region has 12 residues. The V gene lost 4 bases and the J gene lost 3 bases, with 7 bases spanning the gap. The CDR3 protein is CASSYEYYEQYF. The CDR3 bases are TGTGCCAGCAGTTACGAGTACTACGAGCAGTACTTC.